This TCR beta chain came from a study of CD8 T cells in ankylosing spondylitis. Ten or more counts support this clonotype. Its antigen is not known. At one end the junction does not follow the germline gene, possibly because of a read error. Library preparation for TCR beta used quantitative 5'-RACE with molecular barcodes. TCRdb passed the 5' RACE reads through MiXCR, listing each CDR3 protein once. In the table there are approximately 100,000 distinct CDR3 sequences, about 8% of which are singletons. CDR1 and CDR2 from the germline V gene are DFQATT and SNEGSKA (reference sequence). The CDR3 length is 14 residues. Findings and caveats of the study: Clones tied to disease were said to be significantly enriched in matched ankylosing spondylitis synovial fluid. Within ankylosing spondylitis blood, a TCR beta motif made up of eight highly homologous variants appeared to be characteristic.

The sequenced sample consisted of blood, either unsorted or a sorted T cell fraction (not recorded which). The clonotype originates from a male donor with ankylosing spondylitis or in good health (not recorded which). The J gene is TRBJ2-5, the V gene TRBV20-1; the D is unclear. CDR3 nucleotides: TGCAGTGCTGGAGATGGCAGGATCCAAGAGACCCAGTACTTC. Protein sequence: CSAGDGRIQETQYF.